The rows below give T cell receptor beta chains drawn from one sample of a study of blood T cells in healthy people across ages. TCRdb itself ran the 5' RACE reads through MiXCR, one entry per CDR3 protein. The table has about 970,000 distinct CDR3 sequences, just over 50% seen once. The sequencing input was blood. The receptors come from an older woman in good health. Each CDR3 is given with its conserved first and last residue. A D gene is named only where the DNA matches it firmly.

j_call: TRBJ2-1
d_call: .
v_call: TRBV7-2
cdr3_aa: CASSPRPGDEQFF

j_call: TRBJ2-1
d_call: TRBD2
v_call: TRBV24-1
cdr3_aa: CATSDLTSGYNEQFF

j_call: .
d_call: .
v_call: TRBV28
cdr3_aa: CATQGSVSSYEQYF

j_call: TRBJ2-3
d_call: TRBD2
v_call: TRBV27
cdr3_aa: CASSPLANSVDTQYF

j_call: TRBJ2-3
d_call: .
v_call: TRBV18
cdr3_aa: CASSPLDSSTDTQYF

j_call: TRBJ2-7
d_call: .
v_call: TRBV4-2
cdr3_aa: CASQYRAYEQYF

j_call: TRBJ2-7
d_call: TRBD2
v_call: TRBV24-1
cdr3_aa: CATSPSGMGEQYF

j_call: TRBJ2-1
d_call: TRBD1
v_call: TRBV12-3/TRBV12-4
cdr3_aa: CASSSGGVESDEQFF

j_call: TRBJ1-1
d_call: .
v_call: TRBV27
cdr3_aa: CASSSSTEAFF

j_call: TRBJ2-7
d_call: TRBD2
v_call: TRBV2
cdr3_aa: CASKTSGSYNEQYF

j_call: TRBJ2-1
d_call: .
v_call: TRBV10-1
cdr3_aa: CASSPTRSPGNEQFF

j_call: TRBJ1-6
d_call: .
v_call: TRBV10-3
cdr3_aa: CAISQTVIYNSPLHF

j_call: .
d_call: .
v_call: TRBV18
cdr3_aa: CASSPLEGEGGEQYF

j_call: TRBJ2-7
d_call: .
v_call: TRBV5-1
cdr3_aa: CASSDNNEQYF

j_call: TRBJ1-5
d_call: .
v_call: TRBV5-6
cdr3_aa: CASSFAGINQPQHF

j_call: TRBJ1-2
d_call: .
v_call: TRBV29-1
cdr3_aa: CSVGGSEVYYGYTF

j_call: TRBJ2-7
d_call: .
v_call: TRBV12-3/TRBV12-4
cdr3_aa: CTSRIGAPFYEQYF

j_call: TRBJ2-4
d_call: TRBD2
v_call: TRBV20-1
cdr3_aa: CSASGRKRVNIQYF

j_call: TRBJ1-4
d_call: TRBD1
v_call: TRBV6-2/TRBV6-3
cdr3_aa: CASSAQGATNEKLFF

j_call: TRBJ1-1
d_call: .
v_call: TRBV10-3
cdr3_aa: CAIREGVISGTEAFF

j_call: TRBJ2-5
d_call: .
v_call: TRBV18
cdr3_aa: CASSPRYSTGGETQYF

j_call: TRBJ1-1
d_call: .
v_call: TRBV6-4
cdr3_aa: CASSKEMNTEAFF

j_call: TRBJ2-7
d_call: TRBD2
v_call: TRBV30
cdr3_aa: CAWGTSGYYEQYF

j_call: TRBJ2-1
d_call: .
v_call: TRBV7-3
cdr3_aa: CASSLARSTYNEQFF

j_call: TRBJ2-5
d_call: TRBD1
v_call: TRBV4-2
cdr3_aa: CASSQDLGQQETQYF

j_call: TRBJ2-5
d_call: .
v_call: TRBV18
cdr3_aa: CASRFQWETQYF

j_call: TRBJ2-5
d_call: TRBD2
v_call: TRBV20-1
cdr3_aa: CSARGLTSGTQETQYF

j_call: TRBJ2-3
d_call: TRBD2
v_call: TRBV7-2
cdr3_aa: CASSNLAGGPDTQYF

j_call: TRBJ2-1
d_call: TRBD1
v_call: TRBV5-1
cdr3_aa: CASSLAPGTGANEQFF

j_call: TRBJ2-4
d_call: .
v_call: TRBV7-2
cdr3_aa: CASSQSLGNNIQYF